These T cell receptor beta chains were read from a single sample in a study of T cells in Graves' hyperthyroidism and ophthalmopathy. Each CDR3 protein gets one entry after TCRdb re-called the multiplex PCR reads with MiXCR. The sample consists of about 640,000 distinct CDR3 sequences, nearly 45% of them appearing once. Input material: peripheral blood or thyroid tissue (not recorded which). These receptors all come from an adult man with Graves' disease, either hyperthyroidism or ophthalmopathy (not recorded which). Each CDR3 is given with its conserved first and last residue. Each record gives: D gene, V gene, clone size, J gene, CDR3 protein, CDR3 DNA. A D gene is named only where the DNA matches it firmly. Part of the rows lack a size; the others show once, few, many or a class for expanded clones.

TRBD1	TRBV7-9	NA	TRBJ2-6	CASSTGTGSSGANVLTF	TGTGCCAGCAGCACCGGGACAGGGAGCTCTGGGGCCAACGTCCTGACTTTC
NA	TRBV11-3	few	TRBJ2-7	CASSSGEYPYEQYF	TGTGCCAGCAGCTCCGGGGAGTACCCCTACGAGCAGTACTTC
NA	TRBV5-4	NA	TRBJ1-2	CASSLVLGTANYGYTF	TGTGCCAGCAGCTTGGTCCTAGGGACGGCGAACTATGGCTACACCTTC
NA	TRBV2	NA	TRBJ1-5	CASTGPQVVGSNQPQHF	TGTGCCAGCACCGGGCCCCAGGTCGTGGGGAGCAATCAGCCCCAGCATTTT
NA	TRBV7-2	few	TRBJ1-1	CASTNPREAFF	TGTGCCAGCACTAACCCCCGAGAAGCTTTCTTT
NA	TRBV7-9	NA	TRBJ2-7	CASSLVGGFDEQYF	TGTGCCAGCAGCTTAGTGGGGGGCTTCGACGAGCAGTACTTC
TRBD1	TRBV20-1	many	TRBJ1-2	CSAGDRDGGGYTF	TGCAGTGCCGGGGACAGGGATGGTGGTGGCTACACCTTC
TRBD2	TRBV6-6	few	TRBJ2-7	CASSGLAENYEQYF	TGTGCCAGCTCCGGACTAGCGGAGAACTACGAGCAGTACTTC
NA	TRBV9	once	TRBJ1-2	CASGRGGAYGYTF	TGTGCCAGCGGTAGAGGGGGGGCCTATGGCTACACCTTC
TRBD1	TRBV5-4	once	TRBJ1-1	CASSLLGQGGNTEAFF	TGTGCCAGCAGCTTGTTGGGACAGGGGGGAAACACTGAAGCTTTCTTT
TRBD1	TRBV10-3	NA	TRBJ1-1	CAISPGQAIRAFF	TGTGCCATCAGCCCGGGACAGGCTATAAGAGCTTTCTTT
NA	TRBV12-3/TRBV12-4	NA	TRBJ1-4	CASCFSGDEKLFF	TGTGCCAGCTGTTTTTCTGGGGATGAAAAACTGTTTTTT
NA	TRBV20-1	NA	TRBJ2-7	CSARDSRAFSYEQYF	TGCAGTGCTAGAGACTCGCGGGCCTTCTCCTACGAGCAGTACTTC
NA	TRBV5-1	NA	TRBJ1-1	CASSRTGERGEAFF	TGCGCCAGCAGCCGGACGGGGGAGCGAGGTGAAGCTTTCTTT
TRBD1	TRBV25-1	NA	TRBJ1-2	CASDRVKRNYGYTF	TGTGCTTCGGACAGGGTTAAGAGGAACTATGGCTACACCTTC
TRBD2	TRBV7-2	many	TRBJ2-5	CASSLLSGGAAETQYF	TGTGCCAGCAGCCTGCTTAGCGGGGGGGCGGCTGAGACCCAGTACTTC
NA	TRBV7-6	many	TRBJ1-1	CASSPRTGAEAFF	TGTGCCAGCAGCCCAAGAACGGGGGCTGAAGCTTTCTTT
TRBD1	TRBV7-9	NA	TRBJ1-4	CASSPGTGDDEKLFF	TGTGCCAGCAGCCCGGGGACAGGGGACGACGAAAAACTGTTTTTT
NA	TRBV29-1	NA	TRBJ1-2	CSVETYRATYGYTF	TGCAGCGTTGAAACATACAGGGCTACCTATGGCTACACCTTC
NA	TRBV19	NA	TRBJ2-7	CASTSADSGSYEQYF	TGTGCCTCGACCAGCGCCGACAGTGGCTCCTACGAGCAGTACTTC
TRBD1	TRBV7-3	NA	TRBJ1-4	CASSNSTGDEKLFF	TGTGCCAGCAGCAACTCGACAGGGGACGAAAAACTGTTTTTT
TRBD1	TRBV12-3/TRBV12-4	NA	TRBJ1-1	CASSEGQGENTEAFF	TGTGCCAGCAGTGAGGGACAGGGAGAGAACACTGAAGCTTTCTTT
TRBD1	TRBV10-3	many	TRBJ1-1	CAIRLGQGNTEAFF	TGTGCCATCAGGCTGGGACAGGGGAACACTGAAGCTTTCTTT
NA	TRBV11-2	NA	TRBJ1-4	CASSWVPGRNEKLFF	TGTGCCAGCAGCTGGGTCCCGGGGAGGAATGAAAAACTGTTTTTT
TRBD1	TRBV11-2	few	TRBJ1-2	CASSWGQGKGYGYTF	TGTGCCAGCAGCTGGGGACAGGGTAAGGGATATGGCTACACCTTC
TRBD1	TRBV7-2	many	TRBJ2-5	CASSRDSSRGETQYF	TGTGCCAGCAGCCGGGACAGCTCTAGGGGGGAGACCCAGTACTTC
NA	TRBV20-1	few	TRBJ2-5	CSARDQEGRETQYF	TGCAGTGCTAGAGATCAAGAGGGGCGGGAGACCCAGTACTTC
NA	TRBV7-2	NA	TRBJ1-2	CASSRGFLGYTF	TGTGCCAGCAGCCGAGGTTTTCTTGGCTACACCTTC
TRBD1	TRBV7-9	many	TRBJ1-1	CASSLGQVTEAFF	TGTGCCAGCAGCCTCGGACAGGTTACTGAAGCTTTCTTT
NA	TRBV15	few	TRBJ2-2	CATSRAGPGTGELFF	TGTGCCACCAGCAGAGCAGGGCCAGGCACCGGGGAGCTGTTTTTT
NA	TRBV20-1	NA	TRBJ1-6	CSARPDSQSSSYNSPLHF	TGCAGTGCTAGACCGGACTCTCAAAGTAGCTCCTATAATTCACCCCTCCACTTT
NA	TRBV24-1	many	TRBJ1-4	CATSDTGVNEKLFF	TGTGCCACCAGTGACACCGGGGTGAATGAAAAACTGTTTTTT
TRBD1	TRBV20-1	NA	TRBJ2-7	CSARDWDRGSYEQYF	TGCAGTGCTAGAGACTGGGACAGGGGCTCCTACGAGCAGTACTTC
NA	TRBV2	NA	TRBJ1-4	CASSEGFNEKLFF	TGTGCCAGCAGTGAGGGGTTCAATGAAAAACTGTTTTTT
NA	TRBV3-1	NA	TRBJ1-6	CASSQAGVDSPLHF	TGTGCCAGCAGCCAAGCAGGGGTGGATTCACCCCTCCACTTT
TRBD1	TRBV15	NA	TRBJ1-4	CATTAARDRVSEKLFF	TGTGCCACCACCGCCGCCCGGGACAGGGTGAGCGAAAAACTGTTTTTT
TRBD2	TRBV5-5	few	TRBJ2-7	CASSLASGGPITYEQYF	TGTGCCAGCAGCTTGGCTAGCGGGGGCCCAATCACCTACGAGCAGTACTTC
NA	TRBV27	NA	TRBJ1-6	CASRDRSFNSPLHF	TGTGCCAGCAGGGACCGGTCCTTCAATTCACCCCTCCACTTT
NA	TRBV12-3/TRBV12-4	few	TRBJ1-1	CASSPSGGGRAEAFF	TGTGCCAGCAGTCCCTCGGGGGGGGGCCGTGCTGAAGCTTTCTTT